The entry that follows covers one TCR beta chain sequence. Its target is not known. The data stem from a study of CD8 T cells in Susac syndrome. The wider study: Treatment status at blood draw for the Susac syndrome patients was therapy-naive, corticosteroids, or intravenous immunoglobulin alone. Overall study results and limits: The relatively small number of individuals in the TCR sequencing and HLA analysis was acknowledged by the study.

Sequencing of TCR beta was undertaken in CD8+ and CD4+ T cells derived from blood. Patients with Susac syndrome met diagnostic criteria that were recently defined for definite or probable disease. Germline assignment: CDR1 MNHEY and CDR2 SVGEGT. V was pared by 7 bases and J by 0 bases, with 10 bases between. The CDR3 has 14 residues. Reverse transcription of about 0.45 to 1 ug RNA was carried out with random hexamers. TCRdb ran MiXCR on the immunoSEQ multiplex PCR reads and lists one entry per CDR3 protein. The table records hundreds of thousands of distinct CDR3 sequences, 94% of them present only once.

The sequenced sample was CD4+ T cells from PBMCs. V and J are TRBV6-2 or TRBV6-3 and TRBJ1-5; tentatively, D is TRBD1 (6 bases). The source of this sequence is a human donor with Susac syndrome. Written as DNA, the CDR3 is TGTGCCAGCACAACAGGGTATAGCAATCAGCCCCAGCATTTT. Protein: CASTTGYSNQPQHF.